The 21 T cell receptor beta chains reported below all come from one sample, sequenced in a study of PD-L1 blockade in urothelial cancer. Some clones are missing from TCRdb's copy, which holds only in-frame ones; the method was immunoSEQ multiplex PCR. The table includes about 52,000 clones, 60% to 80% detected once. The specimen was PBMCs, collected around atezolizumab (anti-PD-L1) treatment. The receptors were sampled from a man aged 70 or older with urothelial cancer.

This sequence joins TRBV19 and TRBJ1-4; tentatively, D is TRBD1 (6 bases). This CDR3 spans 14 amino acids. Looked up from germline, CDR1 is LNHDA and CDR2 is SQIVND (reference sequence). The ends were cut back, 6 bases at V and 9 bases at J, with 17 bases in the middle. CDR3 in DNA: TGTGCCAGTAGCCCTCTCGGGGACACGAAAAAACTGTTTTTT. It translates to CASSPLGDTKKLFF.

This chain uses TRBV6-5 with TRBJ1-1; D is perhaps TRBD1 (6 bases). The CDR3 runs 15 residues. From germline, CDR1 is MNHEY and CDR2 SVGAGI. Trimming removed 0 bases at V and 1 base at J, with 9 bases between. This CDR3 is CASSYSRGGNTEAFF. CDR3 nucleotide sequence: TGTGCCAGCAGTTACTCGAGGGGGGGGAACACTGAAGCTTTCTTT.

This chain connects TRBV15 to TRBJ1-1; D possibly corresponds to TRBD1 (6 bases). The CDR3 is 15 residues long. Trimming left V 1 base short and J 7 bases short, with 16 bases between. From germline, CDR1 is LNHNV and CDR2 YYDKDF (reference sequence). This chain's CDR3 is CATSRVPAGEFEAFF. CDR3 bases: TGTGCCACCAGCAGAGTACCGGCAGGGGAGTTTGAAGCTTTCTTT.

The chain uses TRBV7-9 and TRBJ2-1, with 13 bases fitting TRBD2. In germline, CDR1 is SEHNR, CDR2 FQNEAQ (reference sequence). The CDR3 length is 17 residues. V shed 5 bases, J shed 6 bases, and the junction held 10 bases outside the gene matches. The CDR3 here is CASSPWTSGRGLNEQFF. The CDR3 nucleotides are TGTGCCAGCAGCCCCTGGACTAGCGGGAGAGGGCTCAATGAGCAGTTCTTC.

The rearrangement joins TRBV5-1 to TRBJ2-1; possible D gene TRBD1, 6 bases. Between the trimmed V and J ends, which lost 3 bases and 4 bases, there was a span of 11 bases. Germline CDR1 SGHRS, CDR2 YFSETQ. This CDR3 spans 14 amino acids. The CDR3 DNA reads TGCGCCAGCAGCTGGGGAACAGGGTACAATGAGCAGTTCTTC. Protein product: CASSWGTGYNEQFF.

The rearrangement joins TRBV25-1 to TRBJ1-1, with 12 bases aligning to TRBD1. Losses at the gene ends were 1 base for V and 3 bases for J; bases not matched to a gene: 6. Per germline, CDR1 MGHDK and CDR2 SYGVNS. The CDR3 runs to 17 residues. The CDR3 bases are TGTGCCAGCAGTGAATTTCGGGGACAGGGGGCGGACACTGAAGCTTTCTTT. As protein: CASSEFRGQGADTEAFF.

The CDR3 sequence is CASSLAGLAGDPYEQYF. The DNA for the CDR3 is TGTGCCAGCAGCTTAGCGGGACTAGCGGGGGACCCCTACGAGCAGTACTTC. The rearrangement joins TRBV7-2 to TRBJ2-7; 14 nucleotides line up with TRBD2. The CDR3 is 17 residues long. Germline V gives CDR1 SGHTA, CDR2 FQGNSA. V trimming: 0 bases; J trimming: 2 bases; junction bases outside the gene matches: 3. The whole variable domain, filled in from reference TRBV7-2 and TRBJ2-7, reads GAGVSQSPSNKVTEKGKDVELRCDPISGHTALYWYRQSLGQGLEFLIYFQGNSAPDKSGLPSDRFSAERTGGSVSTLTIQRTQQEDSAVYLCASSLAGLAGDPYEQYFGPGTRLTVT.

The sample holds one count of this clone. The chain is built from TRBV25-1 and TRBJ1-1; D remains ambiguous. CDR1 is MGHDK and CDR2 is SYGVNS in the germline V gene. Trimming removed 8 bases from V and 0 bases from J, with 7 bases in between. The CDR3 consists of 12 residues. The DNA of the CDR3 is TGTGCCAGCGCGAGATTGAACACTGAAGCTTTCTTT. Residues: CASARLNTEAFF.

The rearrangement uses TRBV6-6 and TRBJ1-5; D possibly corresponds to TRBD1 (6 bases). Trimming shortened V by 4 bases and J by 6 bases, and 13 bases separated the two germline ends. Germline CDR1 is MNHNY and CDR2 is SVGAGI (reference sequence). The CDR3 covers 14 residues. CDR3: CASSSGGEGQPQHF. In DNA form, the CDR3 reads TGTGCCAGCAGTTCGGGGGGCGAGGGTCAGCCCCAGCATTTT.

The rearrangement links TRBV4-3 to TRBJ2-7; 10 bases fit TRBD1. Trimming cost V 3 bases and J 5 bases; bases outside gene matches: 7. CDR3 length equals 15 residues. Germline V lookup: CDR1 LGHNA, CDR2 YSLEER. The CDR3 DNA reads TGCGCCAGCAGCCAGTTGTCCGGGACAGGGGACGAGCAGTACTTC. Residues: CASSQLSGTGDEQYF.

The chain is built from TRBV4-3 and TRBJ1-5, with 8 bases identical to TRBD1. The CDR3 covers 14 residues. V shed 4 bases, J shed 15 bases, and the junction held 14 bases outside the gene matches. CDR1 is LGHNA, CDR2 YSLEER, per germline. The CDR3 DNA reads TGCGCCAGCAGCCCATCAACGGGACAGGTTGCGATGCATTTT. Residues: CASSPSTGQVAMHF.

This clone has a single count. The chain links TRBV28 to TRBJ2-2; possibly TRBD1 for D (6 bases). Trimming removed 11 bases from V and 5 bases from J, with 18 bases in between. Germline assignment: CDR1 MDHEN and CDR2 SYDVKM. CDR3 length equals 14 residues. The CDR3 loop reads CASRRAGETGELFF. The CDR3 nucleotides read TGTGCCTCCCGAAGGGCAGGGGAAACCGGGGAGCTGTTTTTT.

This rearrangement joins TRBV7-2 to TRBJ2-1; 10 positions match TRBD2. V lost 4 bases to trimming and J lost 4 bases; unmatched junction nucleotides: 7. This CDR3 is 16 amino acids long. From germline, CDR1 is SGHTA and CDR2 FQGNSA. DNA of the CDR3: TGTGCCAGCAGCTCAACCGGGACTAGCGTATACAATGAGCAGTTCTTC. Translating it yields CASSSTGTSVYNEQFF.

Comment on this clone: Other nucleotide sequences from this sample produce the same CDR3. This rearrangement joins TRBV14 to TRBJ2-2, with no clear D. The CDR3 sequence is 13 residues long. Trimming took 0 bases from V and 8 from J, leaving 7 bases between them. CDR1 SGHDN and CDR2 FVKESK come from the germline V gene. CDR3 bases: TGTGCCAGCAGCCAAGATCTCTTGGGGGAGCTGTTTTTT. Its protein product is CASSQDLLGELFF.

This clone has more than one count but fewer than ten. The rearrangement uses TRBV7-9 and TRBJ1-2, with a possible D match to TRBD1 (5 bases). The germline V gene has CDR1 SEHNR and CDR2 FQNEAQ (reference sequence). V lost 1 base and J lost 4, with 10 bases in between. The CDR3 contains 14 residues. Here the CDR3 reads CASSLGGGSYGYTF. CDR3 sequence (DNA): TGTGCCAGCAGCTTAGGTGGGGGGTCCTATGGCTACACCTTC.

Concerning this clone itself: The same CDR3 is also encoded by other DNA sequences in this sample. As DNA, the CDR3 is TGCGCCAGCAGCTTGGGCGGTAGGAACGAGCAGTACTTC. Amino acids: CASSLGGRNEQYF. This rearrangement joins TRBV5-1 to TRBJ2-7, with D unresolved. The CDR3 contains 13 residues. The V end was cut by 0 bases, the J end by 5 bases, with 9 bases between. The germline CDR1 and CDR2 sequences are SGHRS and YFSETQ.

The genes are TRBV19 and TRBJ2-1; TRBD2 might be the D (6 bases). Germline V gene data show CDR1 as LNHDA and CDR2 as SQIVND (reference sequence). The length of the CDR3 is 13 residues. Trimming took off 10 bases at V and 5 bases at J, with 15 bases between the two ends. CDR3 residues: CATLRELDNEQFF. The DNA of the CDR3 is TGTGCCACACTCCGGGAGTTAGACAATGAGCAGTTCTTC.

The chain uses TRBV19 and TRBJ2-1, with 9 bases aligning to TRBD2. Trimming at V came to 3 bases and at J to 7 bases, leaving 7 bases not matched to a gene. CDR1 LNHDA and CDR2 SQIVND come from the germline V gene (reference sequence). The CDR3 has 15 amino acids. CDR3 in amino acids: CASSIWTSVRNEQFF. Here the CDR3 DNA reads TGTGCCAGTAGTATTTGGACTAGCGTAAGGAATGAGCAGTTCTTC.

This sequence joins TRBV19 and TRBJ1-1; TRBD1 matches at 10 bases. CDR3 length: 16 amino acids. Trimming took 7 bases from V and 5 from J; bases not matched to a gene: 13. In germline, CDR1 is LNHDA, CDR2 SQIVND (reference sequence). The CDR3 reads CASIESGTGVRTEAFF. The CDR3 DNA follows: TGTGCCAGTATAGAGTCAGGGACAGGGGTAAGGACTGAAGCTTTCTTT.

The table lists this clone with a few counts. J is TRBJ1-4 and V is TRBV19; unclear D gene. V lost 6 bases to trimming and J lost 2 bases, with 10 bases between them. CDR1 is LNHDA and CDR2 is SQIVND in the germline V gene (reference sequence). The CDR3 covers 14 residues. In nucleotides, the CDR3 is TGTGCCAGTAGGGCAAGATCGACTAATGAAAAACTGTTTTTT. Its translation is CASRARSTNEKLFF.

J is TRBJ2-1 and V is TRBV7-9; TRBD1 agrees at 7 bases. This CDR3 comprises 14 residues. Germline-derived CDR1 and CDR2 are SEHNR and FQNEAQ (reference sequence). The J segment lost 2 bases and the V segment lost 4 bases, leaving 2 bases of the junction unmatched. This chain's CDR3 is CASSWDSTYNEQFF. CDR3 bases: TGTGCCAGCAGCTGGGACAGTACCTACAATGAGCAGTTCTTC.